This TCR beta chain was captured in a study of prognosis after radiotherapy for stage I lung cancer. Genomic DNA served as the source from which two-round multiplex PCR generated TCR beta CDR3 amplicons. Primers targeting each individual TRBV and TRBJ gene were applied in first-round PCR. MiXCR, applied by TCRdb to the multiplex PCR reads, yields one record per CDR3 protein. The sample contains roughly 13,000 distinct CDR3 sequences, around 35% of which appear only once. Concerning this clonotype: With only one base between it and a far larger clone, this is likely a read error.

In germline, CDR1 is MNHGY, CDR2 SVAAGI. The CDR3 consists of 15 residues. V shed 3 bases and J shed 3 bases, with 13 bases lying between them. The gene calls are TRBV6-9 and TRBJ2-3; a possible D gene is TRBD1 (7 bases). This sequence was found in a donor over 45 with non-small cell lung cancer. Sequencing was performed on PBMCs, taken before or after stereotactic body radiation therapy (not recorded which). CDR3 residues: CASSYGGGETDTQYF. The CDR3 bases are TGTGCCAGCAGTTACGGAGGGGGCGAGACAGATACGCAGTATTTT.